This TCR beta chain was sequenced in a study of blood T cell repertoires in COVID-19. Study-wide context: PBMCs, B-cell-depleted T cells, or T cells were the source of the cDNA or gDNA that made up the material.

The CDR3 contains 13 residues. Trimming shortened V by 2 bases and J by 2 bases, and 10 bases separated the two germline ends. Looked up from germline, CDR1 is GTSNPN and CDR2 is SVGIG (reference sequence). Original analysis: Amplifying reference gene primers gave estimates of nucleated cell counts. Libraries were prepared by immunoSEQ multiplex PCR; TCRdb keeps only in-frame clonotypes and omits some of them. D and trimming come from the DNA, and the V and J calls and clone size come from that table. The table records about 60,000 clones, 70% to 80% of them present only once. This chain links TRBV30 with TRBJ2-7, with unresolved D. The sequenced material came from peripheral blood. The origin of this receptor is a woman of 80 years or more with acute or convalescent COVID-19. CDR3 coding DNA: TGTGCCTGGAGTAAAAGTTCAGCCTACGAGCAGTACTTC. It specifies CAWSKSSAYEQYF.